This record looks at one T cell receptor beta chain sequence and its context. This clonotype was found a few times. No cognate antigen has been identified for it. No base quality information exists; no much larger clone differs at one position. V is pruned by 4 bases and J by 1 base, leaving 3 bases of the junction without a gene match. The germline V gene yields KGHDR for CDR1 and SFDVKD for CDR2. The CDR3 starts with the cysteine, ends with the phenylalanine, and has 17 residues. Left in the record is the CDR3 DNA by itself, 51 bases read in frame from the first base. The donors were roughly 40 Caucasian individuals from Russia, aged roughly 6 to 90 years, who were systemically healthy. Around 10 milliliters of peripheral blood were drawn from each donor into EDTA-treated Vacutainer tubes. Ficoll-Paque density-gradient centrifugation was used to isolate PBMCs, with at least 6 million obtained per sample. Trizol reagent was used to extract total RNA from PBMCs, with at least 5.5 micrograms per sample. Naive CD45RAhigh/CD27high T cell percentages were measured by flow cytometry on a PBMC aliquot from every donor.

This sample stems from a study of blood T cells in healthy people across ages (dated by TCRdb to between 2015 and 2017). Study-level background: In model experiments, template switching captured about one uniquely barcoded TCR beta cDNA molecule for every two T cells. Using deep sequencing normalized with unique cDNA molecular identifiers, the study measured how TCR beta repertoire diversity changes with age. The donors were divided into four age groups: young (average around 15 years), middle-aged (roughly 42), aged (about 62) and long-lived (82). The study analyzed two additional independent replicas of 1 million unique cDNA reads from the same blood draw for two donors, one aged 18 to 30 and one aged 80 or older. General study outcomes and caveats: Bulk unsorted PBMC profiling prevented conclusive comparison of naive and antigen-experienced compartments. Compared with the aged group, the long-lived group had more naive CD4+ T cells, fewer expanded clones and increased TCR diversity, suggesting age selection. Because donor CMV infection status was unknown, age-related changes in expanded clonotypes were potentially confounded. A strong correlation was found between observed TCR beta diversity and the percentage of naive T cells measured by flow cytometry. As age increased, observed TCR beta diversity per million T cells dropped in a roughly linear way, and a significant reduction was already evident by age about 40. Total diversity estimates from one million sequenced T cells were considered lower bounds and underestimates.

The library came from 5' RACE. Sequenced using an Illumina HiSeq 2500. A second PCR of about 6 to 12 cycles was run with a J-beta primer mix and a sample-barcoded 5' primer. Each TCR beta cDNA molecule received a unique molecular identifier from a template-switch 5' adaptor carrying 12 random nucleotides. Each sample yielded at least 2.5 million CDR3-containing paired-end reads. The Mint cDNA synthesis kit, primed by a TRBC-specific oligonucleotide, was used to synthesize first-strand cDNA from all RNA. All cDNA was treated with uracil-DNA glycosylase and then went through a first 18-cycle PCR with the universal primers M1SS and BC2_uni_R. Per the source publication's procedure: Each sample was normalized by randomly selecting 1 million high-quality reads, each carrying a distinct molecular identifier. Reads sharing molecular identifiers were discarded rather than binned into consensus sequences. MiTCR, run with a Q25 quality threshold and the strictest error-elimination algorithm, handled CDR3 identification, clonotype clustering and error correction. A nonparametric unseen species model with Euler transformation was used to estimate lower-bound total TCR beta diversity. Starting from the raw public reads, TCRdb applied fastp trimming at Q25, assembled clones with MiXCR and retained in-frame beta chains. A single entry per CDR3 protein holds the most common genes and DNA from its merged rows. TCRdb's processing, not the authors', yielded these V and J calls. For this sample there are over 450,000 distinct CDR3 sequences; under 30% appear just once. The ten largest account for 8.5% to 9.5% of the sample.

In addition, the sample was reused for a study of T cells of mothers and their children. The second publication reports: Nine systemically healthy Caucasian individuals, comprising three mothers and their six children, were included as donors. cDNA synthesis used all of the extracted RNA, with approximately 1.4 ug of RNA in each 15 ul reaction. In the second PCR, the M1S primer introduced both the sample barcodes and 2-4 random nucleotides. Over 8 million TCR beta CDR3 reads came from each mother, compared with millions of reads from each child. In both related and unrelated pairs, thymic selection shapes the output of TCR recombination in a similar way, with inherited differences having only a minor effect. Normalized repertoire overlap was always slightly but never significantly higher in related than unrelated mother-child pairs. No persistent microchimeric T cell clones were found, with a detection sensitivity of approximately 100 clones per million clonotypes. The study used deep NGS to compare TCR beta repertoires of mothers and children, seeking features distinguishing related mother-child pairs from unrelated individuals. The mean age was 40 +/- 4 years for the mothers and approximately 11 +/- 4 years for the children. After adapter ligation with NEBNext reagents, the libraries were sequenced on Illumina HiSeq 2000 with 100+100 nt paired-end reads. To avoid cross-contamination, the mother libraries and the child libraries were prepared a month apart and sequenced in separate runs. For each donor, somewhere between about 450,000 and 2,000,000 distinct TCR beta clonotypes were identified. Naive TCR beta clonotypes were estimated from low-frequency clonotypes matched to each donor's FACS-determined naive share, without sorting.

The chain was built from TRBV24-1 and TRBJ2-1; 13 junctional bases match TRBD2. Sequencing was performed on blood. The source is a boy under 18 in good health. The bases read TGTGCCACCAGTGAGCCGACTAGCGGGAGGTCCTACAATGAGCAGTTCTTC. It encodes CATSEPTSGRSYNEQFF.